Sequencing of this TCR beta chain was carried out in a study of blood T cell repertoires in COVID-19. Study details: COVID-19 samples collected from the United States, Italy and Spain covered acute and convalescent phases. T cells, B-cell-depleted T cells, or PBMCs supplied cDNA or gDNA.

Original methodology: By means of reference gene primer amplification, nucleated cell counts were estimated. Generated by immunoSEQ multiplex PCR, the TCRdb table keeps only in-frame clones and is missing some. V and J calls and clone size are given by that table; D and trimming were obtained from the DNA. The profile shows over 200,000 clones, more than 70% of them singletons. The germline V and J ends were trimmed by 4 bases and 1 base, with 10 bases remaining between them. CDR3 size: 15 residues. CDR1 ENHRY and CDR2 SYGVKD come from the germline V gene. Sequenced: peripheral blood. The chain combines TRBV10-3 with TRBJ2-2, with a tentative D call TRBD2 (6 bases). This sequence originates from a woman in her 50s with acute or convalescent COVID-19. CDR3 coding DNA: TGTGCCATCAGTGGAATTAGCGGGAACACCGGGGAGCTGTTTTTT. Its protein is CAISGISGNTGELFF.